These 9 T cell receptor beta chains were sequenced from one sample in a study of human versus mouse CDR3 diversity and MHC coevolution. Produced via immunoSEQ multiplex PCR; TCRdb's table is partial and in-frame only. The sample lists about 81,000 clones; approximately 92% were seen once. What was sequenced was naive CD4+ T cells from blood. Sample subset: CD45RO-negative CD62L-positive naive CD4 T cells. Receptors were obtained from a person aged 25 to 75 in good health.

This sequence joins TRBV27 and TRBJ1-2; D call uncertain. This CDR3 has 14 amino acids. The ends were cut back, 3 bases at V and 5 bases at J, with 13 bases in the middle. Germline V gives CDR1 MNHEY, CDR2 SMNVEV (reference sequence). The CDR3: CASSLSQRLYGYTF. The CDR3 bases are TGTGCCAGCAGTTTGTCTCAGCGTTTATATGGCTACACCTTC.

V usage is TRBV6-1 and J usage is TRBJ2-7; 10 bases fit TRBD1. The V segment lost 5 bases and the J segment 2 bases; nucleotides outside the gene matches: 6. Germline V CDR1 and CDR2: MNHNS, SASEGT. There are 15 residues in the CDR3. CDR3 coding DNA: TGTGCCAGCAGTCTGACCGGGACAGGGGCCTACGAGCAGTACTTC. Translated: CASSLTGTGAYEQYF.

This chain's CDR3 is CASSPDRGSGYTF. In DNA, the CDR3 is TGTGCCAGCAGCCCGGACAGGGGTTCTGGCTACACCTTC. This rearrangement joins TRBV7-2 to TRBJ1-2; 9 positions match TRBD1. The CDR3 sequence is 13 residues long. Trimming removed 5 bases from V and 7 bases from J; junction bases left unmatched: 5. Germline loops: CDR1 SGHTA, CDR2 FQGNSA.

The CDR3 nucleotides read TGTGCCAGCAGCTTAGTAGGAGGGCGCCTCGGGAATGAAAAACTGTTTTTT. The encoded protein is CASSLVGGRLGNEKLFF. This chain links TRBV7-2 with TRBJ1-4; D unclear. The CDR3 spans 17 residues. V lost 1 base, J lost 5 bases, and 17 bases lay in between. CDR1 SGHTA and CDR2 FQGNSA come from the germline V gene.

The chain uses TRBV6-6 and TRBJ1-1; 7 nucleotides agree with TRBD1. There are 14 residues in the CDR3. Germline loops: CDR1 MNHNY, CDR2 SVGAGI (reference sequence). The ends lost 7 bases at V and 1 base at J; junction bases unmatched: 6. The CDR3 nucleotides read TGTGCCAGCACCCTCTACAGGGGGAACACTGAAGCTTTCTTT. Its translation: CASTLYRGNTEAFF.

V gene TRBV7-6 combines with J gene TRBJ1-2, with a possible D match to TRBD1 (6 bases). Germline loops: CDR1 SGHVS, CDR2 FNYEAQ. The ends were cut back, 4 bases at V and 2 bases at J, with 23 bases in the middle. This CDR3 contains 18 residues. The CDR3 region has the DNA TGTGCCAGCAGCTACCAGGACAGCAGATTAACCGCGAACTATGGCTACACCTTC. It is translated as CASSYQDSRLTANYGYTF.

The chain carries TRBV9 and TRBJ2-1, with 12 bases aligning to TRBD2. Germline V gene lookup returns CDR1 SGDLS and CDR2 YYNGEE. With V trimmed by 4 bases and J by 7 bases, 6 bases remained unmatched. This CDR3 comprises 15 residues. Written as DNA, the CDR3 is TGTGCCAGCAGCCCCCTAGCGGGGGGGCCTAATGAGCAGTTCTTC. It is translated as CASSPLAGGPNEQFF.

This clone was found once. One end of the junction does not line up with germline, which may come from a read error. V gene TRBV5-1 combines with J gene TRBJ2-2; a possible D gene is TRBD2 (6 bases). Germline loops: CDR1 SGHRS, CDR2 YFSETQ. This CDR3 comprises 16 residues. CDR3 DNA: TGCGCCAGCAGCTTGGACGGGAGACCTCTCACCAGGGAGCTGTTTTTT. Its protein is CASSLDGRPLTRELFF.

The chain is built from TRBV9 and TRBJ2-5; 9 nucleotides align to TRBD2. The assigned J gene may be wrong: the sequence end matches TRBJ2-7 better. The CDR3 has 18 amino acids. The germline CDR1 and CDR2 sequences are SGDLS and YYNGEE. CDR3 in amino acids: CASSVGLGGAGGYHEQYF. The CDR3 nucleotides are TGTGCCAGCAGCGTAGGTTTGGGGGGAGCGGGAGGTTACCACGAGCAGTACTTC.